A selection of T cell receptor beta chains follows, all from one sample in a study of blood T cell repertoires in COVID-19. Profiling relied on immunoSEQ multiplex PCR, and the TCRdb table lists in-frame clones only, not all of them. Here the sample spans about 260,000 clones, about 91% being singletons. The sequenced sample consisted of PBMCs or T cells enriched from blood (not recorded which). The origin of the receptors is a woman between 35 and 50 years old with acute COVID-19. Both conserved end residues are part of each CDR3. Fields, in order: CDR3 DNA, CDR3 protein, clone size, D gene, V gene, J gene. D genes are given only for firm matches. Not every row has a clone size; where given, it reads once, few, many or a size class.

CDR3nt: TGTGCCAGCAGAGTCACAGGGTCCTACGAGCAGTACTTC
CDR3aa: CASRVTGSYEQYF
abundance: -
d_gene: -
v_gene: TRBV6-5
j_gene: TRBJ2-7

CDR3nt: TGTGCCAGCAGCCTGGTTGGGACAGGGGGCACAGATACGCAGTATTTT
CDR3aa: CASSLVGTGGTDTQYF
abundance: -
d_gene: TRBD1
v_gene: TRBV5-5
j_gene: TRBJ2-3

CDR3nt: TGTGCCAGCAGTTTTTATCCCGGGGAGCTGTTTTTT
CDR3aa: CASSFYPGELFF
abundance: -
d_gene: -
v_gene: TRBV12-3/TRBV12-4
j_gene: TRBJ2-2

CDR3nt: TGTGCCAGCAGCTTGGATTCTCGGAGAATGAACACTGAAGCTTTCTTT
CDR3aa: CASSLDSRRMNTEAFF
abundance: -
d_gene: -
v_gene: TRBV5-4
j_gene: TRBJ1-1

CDR3nt: TGCAGCGTTGAAGAACATCCGGGGAAAGGCTACACCTTC
CDR3aa: CSVEEHPGKGYTF
abundance: -
d_gene: -
v_gene: TRBV29-1
j_gene: TRBJ1-2

CDR3nt: TGCGCCAGCAGCCAAGATCGCGGGACAGGGTCCTACGAGCAGTACTTC
CDR3aa: CASSQDRGTGSYEQYF
abundance: -
d_gene: TRBD1
v_gene: TRBV4-1
j_gene: TRBJ2-7

CDR3nt: TGTGCCAGCAGCCGGGACAGTACCGACTGGAACACCGGGGAGCTGTTTTTT
CDR3aa: CASSRDSTDWNTGELFF
abundance: -
d_gene: TRBD1
v_gene: TRBV2
j_gene: TRBJ2-2

CDR3nt: TGTGCCAGCAGTTCCTCGACAGAGGTGCAAGAGACCCAGTACTTC
CDR3aa: CASSSSTEVQETQYF
abundance: once
d_gene: -
v_gene: TRBV28
j_gene: TRBJ2-5

CDR3nt: TGTGCCATCAGTGAGTCGACAGGCTACGAGACCCAGTACTTC
CDR3aa: CAISESTGYETQYF
abundance: -
d_gene: -
v_gene: TRBV10-3
j_gene: TRBJ2-5

CDR3nt: TGTGCCAGCAGCCAAGTGTCGGGGACAGGGCAGTTCTTC
CDR3aa: CASSQVSGTGQFF
abundance: -
d_gene: TRBD1
v_gene: TRBV3-1/TRBV3-2
j_gene: TRBJ2-1

CDR3nt: TGTGCCAGCAGCCAAGAAAGCCGATCAGGGAACACTGAAGCTTTCTTT
CDR3aa: CASSQESRSGNTEAFF
abundance: -
d_gene: -
v_gene: TRBV3-1/TRBV3-2
j_gene: TRBJ1-1

CDR3nt: TGCGCCAGCAGCCCGGGGACAGCGAGTGGCAATCAGCCCCAGCATTTT
CDR3aa: CASSPGTASGNQPQHF
abundance: -
d_gene: TRBD1
v_gene: TRBV4-1
j_gene: TRBJ1-5

CDR3nt: TGTGCCAGCAGCTTACCGGGACAGGGTAACTATGGCTACACCTTC
CDR3aa: CASSLPGQGNYGYTF
abundance: -
d_gene: TRBD1
v_gene: TRBV11-3
j_gene: TRBJ1-2

CDR3nt: TGTGCCAGCAGTACTACAGGGGTGAACAATCAGCCCCAGCATTTT
CDR3aa: CASSTTGVNNQPQHF
abundance: -
d_gene: TRBD1
v_gene: TRBV27
j_gene: TRBJ1-5

CDR3nt: TGTGCCAGCTCACCCCTAAATGATGGCTACACCTTC
CDR3aa: CASSPLNDGYTF
abundance: -
d_gene: -
v_gene: TRBV18
j_gene: TRBJ1-2

CDR3nt: TGTGCCAGCAGTTATTCGGGGGGGTTTGGGTTCTTC
CDR3aa: CASSYSGGFGFF
abundance: once
d_gene: TRBD2
v_gene: TRBV6-6
j_gene: TRBJ2-1

CDR3nt: TGCGCCAGCAGCCCCTACATTCTAGCGGGAGCTTCTGGAAATGAGCAGTTCTTC
CDR3aa: CASSPYILAGASGNEQFF
abundance: -
d_gene: TRBD2
v_gene: TRBV4-1
j_gene: TRBJ2-1

CDR3nt: TGTGCCAGCAGTCCTCTTGGGCAAAAGAACACTGAAGCTTTCTTT
CDR3aa: CASSPLGQKNTEAFF
abundance: -
d_gene: -
v_gene: TRBV2
j_gene: TRBJ1-1

CDR3nt: TGTGCCAGCAGTGAATTACAGACTAACTATGGCTACACCTTC
CDR3aa: CASSELQTNYGYTF
abundance: -
d_gene: -
v_gene: TRBV2
j_gene: TRBJ1-2

CDR3nt: TGTGCCAGCAGCTTAAGCTACCGGGACTACAACACCGGGGAGCTGTTTTTT
CDR3aa: CASSLSYRDYNTGELFF
abundance: -
d_gene: TRBD2
v_gene: TRBV7-3
j_gene: TRBJ2-2

CDR3nt: TGTGCCAGCAGTAACTCACGGGGAATGGGCCAAGAGACCCAGTACTTC
CDR3aa: CASSNSRGMGQETQYF
abundance: -
d_gene: -
v_gene: TRBV3-1/TRBV3-2
j_gene: TRBJ2-5

CDR3nt: TGTGCCAGCAGCTCCCTAGCGGGAGGTGAGACCCAGTACTTC
CDR3aa: CASSSLAGGETQYF
abundance: -
d_gene: TRBD2
v_gene: TRBV7-9
j_gene: TRBJ2-5

CDR3nt: TGTGCCAGCAGCATGGACAGGTCGCAGCCCCAGCATTTT
CDR3aa: CASSMDRSQPQHF
abundance: -
d_gene: TRBD1
v_gene: TRBV7-9
j_gene: TRBJ1-5

CDR3nt: TGTGCCAGTAGTCCTAGGACAGACGGTAGTCAGCCCCAGCATTTT
CDR3aa: CASSPRTDGSQPQHF
abundance: once
d_gene: -
v_gene: TRBV19
j_gene: TRBJ1-5

CDR3nt: TGTGCCAGCAGCGCGGGACAGGGCTATGGCTACACCTTC
CDR3aa: CASSAGQGYGYTF
abundance: -
d_gene: TRBD1
v_gene: TRBV11-3
j_gene: TRBJ1-2

CDR3nt: TGTGCCACCAGCAGAGATCAGGTCATGAACACTGAAGCTTTCTTT
CDR3aa: CATSRDQVMNTEAFF
abundance: -
d_gene: -
v_gene: TRBV15
j_gene: TRBJ1-1

CDR3nt: TGTGCCAGCAGCGTAGCCCCGACAGGGGGACACGAGCAGTTCTTC
CDR3aa: CASSVAPTGGHEQFF
abundance: -
d_gene: TRBD1
v_gene: TRBV9
j_gene: TRBJ2-1

CDR3nt: TGTGCCTGGGCCCCCCAAGCGGGAGCCTTCACAGATACGCAGTATTTT
CDR3aa: CAWAPQAGAFTDTQYF
abundance: -
d_gene: TRBD2
v_gene: TRBV30
j_gene: TRBJ2-3

CDR3nt: TGCGCCAGCAGCTTAGGGACTAGCGGGAGCTCCGGGGAGCTGTTTTTT
CDR3aa: CASSLGTSGSSGELFF
abundance: -
d_gene: TRBD2
v_gene: TRBV5-1
j_gene: TRBJ2-2

CDR3nt: TGTGCCAGCTCAACTAGCGGGAGCGGGGAATCGCAGTATTTT
CDR3aa: CASSTSGSGESQYF
abundance: -
d_gene: TRBD2
v_gene: TRBV18
j_gene: TRBJ2-3

CDR3nt: TGTGCCAGCAGCTCAGGGGATGACTATGGCTACACCTTC
CDR3aa: CASSSGDDYGYTF
abundance: -
d_gene: -
v_gene: TRBV5-6
j_gene: TRBJ1-2

CDR3nt: TGCGCCAGCAGCTTAAACCCGGGACAGGGTTTTACTGAAGCTTTCTTT
CDR3aa: CASSLNPGQGFTEAFF
abundance: once
d_gene: TRBD1
v_gene: TRBV5-1
j_gene: TRBJ1-1

CDR3nt: TGCGCCAGCAGTGACTTCACCGGGGAGCTGTTTTTT
CDR3aa: CASSDFTGELFF
abundance: -
d_gene: -
v_gene: TRBV10-2
j_gene: TRBJ2-2

CDR3nt: TGTGCCAGCAGCGCAAGGTTGGACTCCTTTCAGTTCTTC
CDR3aa: CASSARLDSFQFF
abundance: -
d_gene: -
v_gene: TRBV7-3
j_gene: TRBJ2-1

CDR3nt: TGCGCCAGCAGCTTGGAGGGACAGGGAGGTGAAAAACTGTTTTTT
CDR3aa: CASSLEGQGGEKLFF
abundance: -
d_gene: TRBD1
v_gene: TRBV5-1
j_gene: TRBJ1-4

CDR3nt: TGTGCCAGCAGAGGTGGAGTCTATGGCTACACCTTC
CDR3aa: CASRGGVYGYTF
abundance: -
d_gene: -
v_gene: TRBV2
j_gene: TRBJ1-2

CDR3nt: TGTGCCAGCAGCTTAGGTAGGGAGAACTACAATGAGCAGTTCTTC
CDR3aa: CASSLGRENYNEQFF
abundance: -
d_gene: -
v_gene: TRBV11-1
j_gene: TRBJ2-1

CDR3nt: TGTGCCAGCAGTCCCCCTCCGTGGACAGGGGCTTTTGAAAAACTGTTTTTT
CDR3aa: CASSPPPWTGAFEKLFF
abundance: -
d_gene: TRBD1
v_gene: TRBV27
j_gene: TRBJ1-4

CDR3nt: TGTGCCAGCAGTTGGCGGGAGTTCGGTAATGAGCAGTTCTTC
CDR3aa: CASSWREFGNEQFF
abundance: -
d_gene: TRBD2
v_gene: TRBV27
j_gene: TRBJ2-1

CDR3nt: TGTGCCAGCTCACCCCTGAGACAGGGAGAGTCTACTGGGGCCAACGTCCTGACTTTC
CDR3aa: CASSPLRQGESTGANVLTF
abundance: -
d_gene: TRBD1
v_gene: TRBV18
j_gene: TRBJ2-6

CDR3nt: TGTGCCAGTGGGACTTTATTGGGCTATGGCTACACCTTC
CDR3aa: CASGTLLGYGYTF
abundance: -
d_gene: -
v_gene: TRBV27
j_gene: TRBJ1-2

CDR3nt: TGTGCCAGTGCGGGGGGGGCAACTAATGAAAAACTGTTTTTT
CDR3aa: CASAGGATNEKLFF
abundance: -
d_gene: -
v_gene: TRBV19
j_gene: TRBJ1-4

CDR3nt: TGTGCCAGCAGCTTTACTCGGGAAGTCTATGGCTACACCTTC
CDR3aa: CASSFTREVYGYTF
abundance: -
d_gene: -
v_gene: TRBV5-5
j_gene: TRBJ1-2

CDR3nt: TGCGCCAGCAGCTTGGTTGGCAGGTCGGATAATGAAAAACTGTTTTTT
CDR3aa: CASSLVGRSDNEKLFF
abundance: -
d_gene: -
v_gene: TRBV5-1
j_gene: TRBJ1-4

CDR3nt: TGTGCCACCAGTGATTCCGGACAGGGGGCGGGTGGCTACACCTTC
CDR3aa: CATSDSGQGAGGYTF
abundance: -
d_gene: TRBD1
v_gene: TRBV24-1
j_gene: TRBJ1-2

CDR3nt: TGTGCCAGCTCACCAGGAGGTTCGTTGAACACTGAAGCTTTCTTT
CDR3aa: CASSPGGSLNTEAFF
abundance: once
d_gene: -
v_gene: TRBV18
j_gene: TRBJ1-1

CDR3nt: TGCAGCGTTGACAGGGGGAAAGAGACCCAGTACTTC
CDR3aa: CSVDRGKETQYF
abundance: -
d_gene: TRBD1
v_gene: TRBV29-1
j_gene: TRBJ2-5

CDR3nt: TGTGCCAGTTTAGCGGGACACAATGAGCAGTTCTTC
CDR3aa: CASLAGHNEQFF
abundance: once
d_gene: TRBD2
v_gene: TRBV12-3/TRBV12-4
j_gene: TRBJ2-1

CDR3nt: TGTGCCAGTAGTATAGGGGACATGGGCCCCGAGCAGTACTTC
CDR3aa: CASSIGDMGPEQYF
abundance: once
d_gene: -
v_gene: TRBV19
j_gene: TRBJ2-7

CDR3nt: TGTGCCAGCAGCCCAACAGGGTACGCTGAAGCTTTCTTT
CDR3aa: CASSPTGYAEAFF
abundance: -
d_gene: -
v_gene: TRBV6-5
j_gene: TRBJ1-1

CDR3nt: TGCGCCAGCAGCTTTGACGGGACAGTAGCCTACGAGCAGTACTTC
CDR3aa: CASSFDGTVAYEQYF
abundance: few
d_gene: TRBD1
v_gene: TRBV5-1
j_gene: TRBJ2-7

CDR3nt: TGTGCCAGCAGTTTGAAGTCGGCGGGATTCTACAATGAGCAGTTCTTC
CDR3aa: CASSLKSAGFYNEQFF
abundance: -
d_gene: -
v_gene: TRBV28
j_gene: TRBJ2-1

CDR3nt: TGTGCCAGCCTCGGGCAGGAGGGTGAAAAACTGTTTTTT
CDR3aa: CASLGQEGEKLFF
abundance: once
d_gene: -
v_gene: TRBV28
j_gene: TRBJ1-4

CDR3nt: TGTGCCAGCAGCGTAGGCAGCGGGAGCTCCTACGAGCAGTACTTC
CDR3aa: CASSVGSGSSYEQYF
abundance: -
d_gene: TRBD2
v_gene: TRBV9
j_gene: TRBJ2-7